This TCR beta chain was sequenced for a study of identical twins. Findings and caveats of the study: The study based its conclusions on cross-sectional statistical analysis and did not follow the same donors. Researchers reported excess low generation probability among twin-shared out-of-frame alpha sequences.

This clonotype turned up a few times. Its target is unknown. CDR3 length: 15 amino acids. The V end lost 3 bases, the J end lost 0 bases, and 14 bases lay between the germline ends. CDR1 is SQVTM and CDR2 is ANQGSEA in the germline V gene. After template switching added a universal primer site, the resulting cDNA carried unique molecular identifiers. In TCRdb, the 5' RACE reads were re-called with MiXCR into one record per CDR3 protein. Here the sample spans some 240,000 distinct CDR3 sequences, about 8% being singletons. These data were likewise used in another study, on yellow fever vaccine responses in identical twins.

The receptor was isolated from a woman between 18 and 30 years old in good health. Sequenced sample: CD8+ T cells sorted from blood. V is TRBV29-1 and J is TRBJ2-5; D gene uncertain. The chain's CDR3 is CSVEWEALYQETQYF. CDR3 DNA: TGCAGCGTTGAGTGGGAAGCGCTGTACCAAGAGACCCAGTACTTC.